Described below is a single T cell receptor (beta chain) sequence and its context. The data were taken from a study of control samples from healthy donors and cancer patients. Clones were sequenced by immunoSEQ multiplex PCR, and TCRdb holds only the in-frame ones, with some missing. The sample holds 50,000 to 65,000 clones, about 91% seen once. Sequenced input: PBMCs. This TCR was sampled from a man younger than 40 with colorectal cancer.

CDR3 amino acids: CASSTMETQYF. The CDR3 DNA is TGTGCCAGCAGTACCATGGAGACCCAGTACTTC. The gene calls are TRBV6-2 or TRBV6-3 and TRBJ2-5; D remains unclear. The CDR3 is made up of 11 amino acids. Trimming removed 5 bases at V and 5 bases at J, with 6 bases between. Germline-derived CDR1 and CDR2 are MNHEY and SVGEGT.